This is a list of T cell receptor beta chains from one sample in a study of blood T cell repertoires in COVID-19. Method: immunoSEQ multiplex PCR; TCRdb's copy keeps in-frame clones and lacks some. The table shows about 250,000 clones, with about four fifths occurring only once. Sequences were obtained from peripheral blood. These receptors were collected from a woman in her sixties or seventies with acute or convalescent COVID-19. Each CDR3 is given with its conserved first and last residue. Each record gives: J gene, V gene, D gene, clone size, CDR3 protein, CDR3 DNA. The D gene is left open where the match is weak. Clone size is shown for a subset of rows, as once, few, many or a class of expanded clone.

J: TRBJ1-4; V: TRBV19; D: .; size: .; CDR3: CASSITSTNEKLFF; DNA: TGTGCCAGTAGTATCACTTCAACTAATGAAAAACTGTTTTTT
J: TRBJ1-4; V: TRBV28; D: .; size: .; CDR3: CASTIGGSNEKLFF; DNA: TGTGCCAGCACAATCGGGGGGTCCAATGAAAAACTGTTTTTT
J: TRBJ1-2; V: TRBV5-1; D: TRBD1; size: once; CDR3: CASSQGQGRSGYTF; DNA: TGCGCCAGCAGCCAGGGACAGGGGAGATCCGGCTACACCTTC
J: TRBJ1-6; V: TRBV7-8; D: .; size: .; CDR3: CASSLGSGVYSYNSPLHF; DNA: TGTGCCAGCAGCTTAGGGTCAGGGGTCTACTCCTATAATTCACCCCTCCACTTT
J: TRBJ1-5; V: TRBV6-5; D: TRBD1; size: .; CDR3: CASSWGTGGNQPQHF; DNA: TGTGCCAGCAGTTGGGGGACAGGGGGGAATCAGCCCCAGCATTTT
J: TRBJ2-7; V: TRBV7-9; D: .; size: .; CDR3: CASSSPNSYEQYF; DNA: TGTGCCAGCAGCTCGCCAAACAGCTACGAGCAGTACTTC
J: TRBJ1-1; V: TRBV29-1; D: .; size: .; CDR3: CSVQDRLNTEAFF; DNA: TGCAGCGTTCAAGACAGGTTAAACACTGAAGCTTTCTTT
J: TRBJ2-7; V: TRBV24-1; D: .; size: .; CDR3: CATSPHRDGEQYF; DNA: TGTGCCACCAGTCCCCACCGGGATGGGGAGCAGTACTTC
J: TRBJ2-7; V: TRBV7-2; D: TRBD2; size: few; CDR3: CASSYTGTSGAYEQYF; DNA: TGTGCCAGCAGCTATACCGGAACTAGCGGGGCGTACGAGCAGTACTTC
J: TRBJ2-1; V: TRBV10-3; D: .; size: .; CDR3: CAISDRERGLVDEQFF; DNA: TGTGCCATCAGTGATAGGGAAAGGGGGTTGGTAGATGAGCAGTTCTTC
J: TRBJ1-1; V: TRBV5-4; D: .; size: many; CDR3: CASSTGQRNTEAFF; DNA: TGTGCCAGCAGCACCGGACAGAGGAACACTGAAGCTTTCTTT
J: TRBJ2-1; V: TRBV27; D: .; size: .; CDR3: CASSPPRRGNNNEQFF; DNA: TGTGCCAGCAGCCCCCCAAGGAGGGGCAATAACAATGAGCAGTTCTTC
J: TRBJ1-3; V: TRBV6-1; D: TRBD1; size: .; CDR3: CASSALQGASGNTIYF; DNA: TGTGCCAGCAGTGCCCTTCAGGGGGCCTCTGGAAACACCATATATTTT
J: TRBJ1-2; V: TRBV19; D: TRBD1; size: .; CDR3: CASSVGQGGGYTF; DNA: TGTGCCAGTAGTGTGGGACAGGGAGGTGGCTACACCTTC
J: TRBJ1-2; V: TRBV2; D: TRBD1; size: .; CDR3: CASSEGSQGYGYTF; DNA: TGTGCCAGCAGTGAAGGATCACAGGGGTATGGCTACACCTTC
J: TRBJ1-1; V: TRBV6-5; D: .; size: .; CDR3: CASSYSGTQGLAFF; DNA: TGTGCCAGCAGTTACTCGGGGACACAGGGCCTGGCTTTCTTT
J: TRBJ2-7; V: TRBV30; D: TRBD2; size: .; CDR3: CAWDRAGISYEQYF; DNA: TGTGCCTGGGACCGAGCGGGGATCTCCTACGAGCAGTACTTC
J: TRBJ1-5; V: TRBV28; D: .; size: .; CDR3: CASSLWPQPQHF; DNA: TGTGCCAGCAGTTTGTGGCCCCAGCCCCAGCATTTT
J: TRBJ1-1; V: TRBV29-1; D: TRBD1; size: .; CDR3: CSVDRGLTEAFF; DNA: TGCAGCGTTGACAGGGGGCTCACTGAAGCTTTCTTT
J: TRBJ2-6; V: TRBV7-9; D: .; size: .; CDR3: CASSYHLSGANVLTF; DNA: TGTGCCAGCAGCTACCACCTATCTGGGGCCAACGTCCTGACTTTC
J: TRBJ1-2; V: TRBV27; D: TRBD1; size: .; CDR3: CASRDRTLYGYTF; DNA: TGTGCCAGCAGGGACAGGACACTCTATGGCTACACCTTC
J: TRBJ1-1; V: TRBV3-1/TRBV3-2; D: .; size: .; CDR3: CASSQLAGSTEAFF; DNA: TGTGCCAGCAGCCAACTGGCGGGGAGCACTGAAGCTTTCTTT
J: TRBJ1-1; V: TRBV11-2; D: TRBD1; size: .; CDR3: CASSFGTDRGSEAFF; DNA: TGTGCCAGCAGCTTCGGCACGGACAGGGGTTCAGAAGCTTTCTTT
J: TRBJ2-2; V: TRBV5-1; D: TRBD1; size: many; CDR3: CASSGQGSPGELFF; DNA: TGCGCCAGCAGCGGACAGGGGAGCCCCGGGGAGCTGTTTTTT
J: TRBJ1-5; V: TRBV3-1/TRBV3-2; D: .; size: .; CDR3: CASSQGQLYSNQPQHF; DNA: TGTGCCAGCAGCCAAGGACAACTGTATAGCAATCAGCCCCAGCATTTT
J: TRBJ2-3; V: TRBV5-6; D: .; size: .; CDR3: CASSLDPGPVETQYF; DNA: TGTGCCAGCAGCTTGGACCCTGGTCCGGTGGAGACGCAGTATTTT
J: TRBJ1-5; V: TRBV19; D: TRBD1; size: .; CDR3: CASSAGTGVVGGGQPQHF; DNA: TGTGCCAGTAGCGCCGGGACAGGGGTCGTTGGGGGCGGTCAGCCCCAGCATTTT
J: TRBJ1-5; V: TRBV18; D: .; size: .; CDR3: CASSPGHNYNQPQHF; DNA: TGTGCCAGCTCACCGGGACATAACTACAATCAGCCCCAGCATTTT
J: TRBJ2-5; V: TRBV3-1/TRBV3-2; D: TRBD1; size: .; CDR3: CASSARRTDREETQYF; DNA: TGTGCCAGCAGCGCCAGAAGAACAGACAGGGAAGAGACCCAGTACTTC
J: TRBJ1-5; V: TRBV2; D: TRBD1; size: few; CDR3: CASSEEGGRYQPQHF; DNA: TGTGCCAGCAGTGAAGAAGGGGGCAGATATCAGCCCCAGCATTTT
J: TRBJ1-1; V: TRBV3-1/TRBV3-2; D: .; size: once; CDR3: CASRTPGQHTEAFF; DNA: TGTGCCAGCAGGACCCCAGGACAGCACACTGAAGCTTTCTTT
J: TRBJ1-1; V: TRBV5-1; D: .; size: .; CDR3: CASSLNTGSKTEAFF; DNA: TGCGCCAGCAGCTTAAATACAGGGAGTAAGACTGAAGCTTTCTTT
J: TRBJ2-3; V: TRBV4-3; D: .; size: .; CDR3: CASSQQRNTDTQYF; DNA: TGCGCCAGCAGCCAACAGCGAAACACAGATACGCAGTATTTT
J: TRBJ1-5; V: TRBV27; D: .; size: .; CDR3: CASSRGQTYSNQPQHF; DNA: TGTGCCAGCAGCCGAGGACAGACATATAGCAATCAGCCCCAGCATTTT
J: TRBJ1-6; V: TRBV5-1; D: .; size: once; CDR3: CASSANRYNSPLHF; DNA: TGCGCCAGCAGCGCAAACAGATATAATTCACCCCTCCACTTT
J: TRBJ1-2; V: TRBV29-1; D: TRBD1; size: .; CDR3: CSAGRDRGDGYTF; DNA: TGCAGCGCCGGACGGGACAGGGGAGATGGCTACACCTTC
J: TRBJ1-1; V: TRBV4-2; D: .; size: .; CDR3: CASSQSVRGMGNTEAFF; DNA: TGTGCCAGCAGCCAATCCGTAAGGGGTATGGGGAACACTGAAGCTTTCTTT
J: TRBJ1-2; V: TRBV15; D: .; size: .; CDR3: CATRRGTDYGYTF; DNA: TGTGCCACCAGGAGGGGGACGGACTATGGCTACACCTTC
J: TRBJ1-4; V: TRBV7-2; D: TRBD1; size: .; CDR3: CASRFMGQGNEKLFF; DNA: TGTGCCAGCAGGTTTATGGGACAGGGGAATGAAAAACTGTTTTTT
J: TRBJ1-2; V: TRBV5-6; D: TRBD1; size: .; CDR3: CASTQYTGTALYYGYTF; DNA: TGTGCCAGCACTCAATATACCGGGACAGCGCTCTACTATGGCTACACCTTC
J: TRBJ1-2; V: TRBV27; D: TRBD1; size: .; CDR3: CASRTQGQGRYYGYTF; DNA: TGTGCCAGCCGAACTCAGGGACAGGGGAGGTACTATGGCTACACCTTC
J: TRBJ1-1; V: TRBV29-1; D: .; size: once; CDR3: CSVEVGQNTEAFF; DNA: TGCAGCGTTGAAGTAGGACAGAACACTGAAGCTTTCTTT
J: TRBJ2-7; V: TRBV7-9; D: TRBD2; size: .; CDR3: CASSLGTAGVEQYF; DNA: TGTGCCAGCAGCTTAGGGACAGCGGGGGTCGAGCAGTACTTC
J: TRBJ2-5; V: TRBV19; D: .; size: .; CDR3: CASSRGGAEETQYF; DNA: TGTGCCAGTAGTAGGGGGGGCGCGGAGGAGACCCAGTACTTC
J: TRBJ2-7; V: TRBV3-1/TRBV3-2; D: .; size: .; CDR3: CASSQGLPRGLGEQYF; DNA: TGTGCCAGCAGCCAAGGCCTTCCCCGGGGGTTAGGTGAGCAGTACTTC
J: TRBJ1-2; V: TRBV7-2; D: .; size: .; CDR3: CASSLGHMNDF; DNA: TGTGCCAGCAGCTTAGGACACATGAATGACTTC
J: TRBJ1-2; V: TRBV10-3; D: .; size: once; CDR3: CAISGTGPLSF; DNA: TGTGCCATCAGTGGAACAGGGCCCCTTTCCTTC
J: TRBJ1-2; V: TRBV4-1; D: .; size: many; CDR3: CASSYVGADGYTF; DNA: TGCGCCAGCAGTTATGTGGGGGCCGATGGCTACACCTTC
J: TRBJ1-1; V: TRBV6-5; D: .; size: .; CDR3: CASSYRGANTEAFF; DNA: TGTGCCAGCAGTTATCGGGGGGCGAACACTGAAGCTTTCTTT
J: TRBJ1-5; V: TRBV18; D: TRBD1; size: many; CDR3: CASSDRQGGNQPQHF; DNA: TGTGCCAGCTCGGACAGACAGGGAGGCAATCAGCCCCAGCATTTT
J: TRBJ1-5; V: TRBV5-1; D: .; size: few; CDR3: CASSLGQPNQPQHF; DNA: TGCGCCAGCAGCCTCGGACAGCCCAATCAGCCCCAGCATTTT
J: TRBJ1-5; V: TRBV5-4; D: TRBD1; size: .; CDR3: CASSLGGTGSGQPQHF; DNA: TGTGCCAGCAGCTTGGGCGGGACAGGGTCGGGTCAGCCCCAGCATTTT
J: TRBJ1-1; V: TRBV29-1; D: .; size: .; CDR3: CSVFELSVNTEAFF; DNA: TGCAGCGTTTTCGAGCTGTCTGTGAACACTGAAGCTTTCTTT
J: TRBJ2-5; V: TRBV6-6; D: .; size: .; CDR3: CASSQDRRGETQYF; DNA: TGTGCCAGCAGCCAGGACCGCCGGGGAGAGACCCAGTACTTC
J: TRBJ1-1; V: TRBV4-3; D: TRBD1; size: .; CDR3: CASSQETGMNTEAFF; DNA: TGCGCCAGCAGCCAGGAGACAGGGATGAACACTGAAGCTTTCTTT